This TCR beta chain was recorded in a study of response to subunit inactivated influenza vaccine. The CDR3 runs 14 residues. V shed 2 bases and J shed 1 base, with 8 bases lying between them. CDR1 is KGHSH and CDR2 is LQKENI in the germline V gene. Findings and caveats of the study: It was the authors' suggestion that each seasonal influenza vaccination recruits few new T cells.

This clonotype has a handful of counts. Antigen: not known. TCRdb called the RT-PCR reads again in MiXCR, with one record for every CDR3 protein. Here the sample spans 500,000 to 750,000 distinct CDR3 sequences, about 15% being singletons. The rearrangement uses TRBV18 and TRBJ2-5; D is unclear. This TCR was recovered from a man aged 50-60 years who received an inactivated influenza vaccine. The sequencing here drew on PBMCs from blood, taken roughly 12 days after vaccination. The CDR3: CASSPKTSQETQYF. Here the CDR3 DNA reads TGTGCCAGCTCACCAAAAACGTCCCAAGAGACCCAGTACTTC.